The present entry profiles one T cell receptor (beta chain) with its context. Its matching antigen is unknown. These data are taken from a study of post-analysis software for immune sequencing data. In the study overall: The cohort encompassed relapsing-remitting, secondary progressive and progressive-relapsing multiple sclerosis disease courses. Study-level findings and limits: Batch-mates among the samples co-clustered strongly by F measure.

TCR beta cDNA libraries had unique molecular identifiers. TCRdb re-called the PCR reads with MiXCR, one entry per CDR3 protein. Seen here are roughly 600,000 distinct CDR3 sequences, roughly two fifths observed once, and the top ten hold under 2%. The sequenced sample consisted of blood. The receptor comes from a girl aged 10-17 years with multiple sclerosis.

CDR3 nucleotides: TGTGCCAGCAGCCAAGAATTGGCCTTAGGGGTTCTCGACTATGGCTACACCTTC. Amino acids: CASSQELALGVLDYGYTF. The chain has TRBV3-1 and TRBJ1-2, with D maybe TRBD1 (5 bases). CDR3 length equals 18 residues. Germline CDR1 and CDR2: LGHDT and YNNKEL (reference sequence). The V and J ends lost 0 bases and 3 bases respectively, with 20 bases between them.